Each of the 24 T cell receptor beta chains below was sequenced from the same sample in a study of control samples from healthy donors and cancer patients. The table came from immunoSEQ multiplex PCR; TCRdb's copy has only in-frame clones and leaves some out. The sample records around 80,000 clones, roughly 91% being singletons. Sequencing used blood. These receptors all come from a man aged 45 to 65 in good health.

The chain uses TRBV12-3 or TRBV12-4 and TRBJ1-1; the match to TRBD1 covers 8 bases. This CDR3 comprises 13 residues. J was trimmed by 1 base and V by 10 bases; bases with no gene match: 5. The CDR3 is CATDRGPNTEAFF. CDR3 nucleotides: TGTGCCACCGACAGGGGTCCGAACACTGAAGCTTTCTTT.

The genes are TRBV7-2 and TRBJ1-2; D is perhaps TRBD1 (5 bases). This CDR3 contains 16 residues. With 5 bases removed from V and 8 bases from J, the gap between germline ends came to 24 bases. Germline CDR1 is SGHTA and CDR2 is FQGNSA. The CDR3 sequence is CASSKPGPSDLDGYTF. CDR3 DNA sequence: TGTGCCAGCAGCAAGCCGGGACCTTCGGACTTAGACGGCTACACCTTC.

This chain connects TRBV12-3 or TRBV12-4 to TRBJ1-5; D is undetermined. Deletions cut 3 bases from V and 3 bases from J, with 6 bases between. The CDR3 contains 13 residues. The CDR3 spells CASSFRVNQPQHF. The CDR3, as DNA: TGTGCCAGCAGTTTTCGGGTCAATCAGCCCCAGCATTTT.

The V call is TRBV24-1, the J call TRBJ2-2, with 9 bases aligning to TRBD1. The CDR3 sequence is 17 residues long. CDR1 and CDR2 (germline): KGHDR, SFDVKD. V dropped 1 base and J dropped 6; count of bases not matched to a gene: 8. CDR3 coding DNA: TGTGCCACCAGTGATTTAACCCACAGGGGGCTCGCCGGGGAGCTGTTTTTT. Encoded protein: CATSDLTHRGLAGELFF.

V usage is TRBV7-9 and J usage is TRBJ2-1, with D perhaps matching TRBD2 (6 bases). V was shortened by 1 base and J by 7 bases, with 11 bases between the two germline ends. This CDR3 has 14 residues. Germline values: CDR1 SEHNR, CDR2 FQNEAQ (reference sequence). Here the CDR3 reads CASSLGGGWNEQFF. The CDR3 nucleotides read TGTGCCAGCAGCTTAGGTGGGGGGTGGAATGAGCAGTTCTTC.

The chain links TRBV7-9 to TRBJ2-7; D possibly matches TRBD1 or TRBD2 (6 bases each). This CDR3 is built from 13 residues. The ends were cut back, 10 bases at V and 2 bases at J, with 15 bases in the middle. In germline, CDR1 is SEHNR, CDR2 FQNEAQ (reference sequence). The CDR3 coding sequence is TGTGCCATCGGAGGGGGAGCAACCTACGAGCAGTACTTC. It specifies CAIGGGATYEQYF. The full variable domain, rest sourced from reference TRBV7-9 and TRBJ2-7, is DTGVSQNPRHKITKRGQNVTFRCDPISEHNRLYWYRQTLGQGPEFLTYFQNEAQLEKSRLLSDRFSAERPKGSFSTLEIQRTEQGDSAMYLCAIGGGATYEQYFGPGTRLTVT.

This chain uses TRBV6-5 with TRBJ1-5; 7 positions match TRBD1. J lost 5 bases, V lost 8 bases, and 6 bases had no gene match. The germline gives CDR1 MNHEY, CDR2 SVGAGI. The CDR3 has 13 amino acids. CDR3 protein: CASADRKDQPQHF. In DNA form, the CDR3 reads TGTGCCAGCGCGGACAGGAAGGATCAGCCCCAGCATTTT.

CDR3: CASSRTGRAGDHYGYTF. Written as DNA, the CDR3 is TGTGCCAGCAGCCGAACCGGCCGGGCGGGGGACCACTATGGCTACACCTTC. The chain employs TRBV11-2 and TRBJ1-2; D possibly corresponds to TRBD1 (5 bases). This CDR3 is 17 amino acids long. Germline V gene sequence: CDR1 SGHAT, CDR2 FQNNGV. The V and J ends lost 5 bases and 3 bases respectively, with 22 bases between them.

This chain links TRBV30 with TRBJ1-5; a weak D match, TRBD1 (5 bases). V dropped 0 bases and J dropped 6 bases, with 12 bases sitting between them. This CDR3 has 14 residues. Germline CDR1 GTSNPN, CDR2 SVGIG (reference sequence). The CDR3, as DNA: TGTGCCTGGAGTGTCACGGGGGGGATTCAGCCCCAGCATTTT. This encodes CAWSVTGGIQPQHF.

The J gene is TRBJ1-1, the V gene TRBV7-9, with unresolved D. The CDR3 runs to 12 residues. Trimming removed 3 bases at V and 1 base at J, with 3 bases between. CDR1 and CDR2 from the germline V gene are SEHNR and FQNEAQ (reference sequence). The DNA for the CDR3 is TGTGCCAGCAGCTTCGAGAACACTGAAGCTTTCTTT. Protein: CASSFENTEAFF.

J is TRBJ2-5 and V is TRBV7-2, with D perhaps TRBD1 or TRBD2 (7 bases each). The CDR3 consists of 13 residues. Between the trimmed V and J ends, which lost 11 bases and 3 bases, there was a span of 16 bases. Germline CDR1 reads SGHTA; CDR2 reads FQGNSA. CDR3 region: CASGGGGEETQYF. The CDR3, as DNA: TGTGCCTCAGGGGGGGGTGGTGAAGAGACCCAGTACTTC. Complete variable domain (other parts from reference TRBV7-2 and TRBJ2-5): GAGVSQSPSNKVTEKGKDVELRCDPISGHTALYWYRQSLGQGLEFLIYFQGNSAPDKSGLPSDRFSAERTGGSVSTLTIQRTQQEDSAVYLCASGGGGEETQYFGPGTRLLVL.

The rearrangement links TRBV27 to TRBJ1-1; D remains ambiguous. Germline V gene sequence: CDR1 MNHEY, CDR2 SMNVEV (reference sequence). V was shortened by 5 bases and J by 7 bases, with 14 bases between the two germline ends. The length of the CDR3 is 13 residues. The CDR3 loop reads CASSIGRRGEAFF. Written as DNA, the CDR3 is TGTGCCAGCAGTATAGGGAGGAGAGGTGAAGCTTTCTTT.

The chain carries TRBV27 and TRBJ1-1; D ambiguous. Germline V gene sequence: CDR1 MNHEY, CDR2 SMNVEV (reference sequence). The germline V and J ends were trimmed by 5 bases and 5 bases, with 21 bases remaining between them. The CDR3 covers 16 residues. The CDR3 here is CASSRKRVSGKTEAFF. CDR3 DNA: TGTGCCAGCAGTAGAAAAAGGGTCTCAGGAAAAACTGAAGCTTTCTTT.

The chain recombines TRBV29-1 with TRBJ1-1; D not resolved. The germline gives CDR1 SQVTM, CDR2 ANQGSEA. CDR3 length: 13 residues. Between the trimmed V and J ends, which lost 4 bases and 0 bases, there was a span of 9 bases. CDR3 residues: CSVGEPMNTEAFF. The CDR3 nucleotides read TGCAGCGTTGGTGAGCCTATGAACACTGAAGCTTTCTTT.

The chain combines TRBV5-1 with TRBJ1-1, with D unclear. This CDR3 has 14 residues. V lost 0 bases and J lost 4, with 10 bases in between. Germline V gives CDR1 SGHRS, CDR2 YFSETQ. CDR3 coding DNA: TGCGCCAGCAGCTTGGCACGTCTGAGCACTGAAGCTTTCTTT. Its translation is CASSLARLSTEAFF. The complete variable domain, with remaining parts taken from reference TRBV5-1 and TRBJ1-1, reads KAGVTQTPRYLIKTRGQQVTLSCSPISGHRSVSWYQQTPGQGLQFLFEYFSETQRNKGNFPGRFSGRQFSNSRSEMNVSTLELGDSALYLCASSLARLSTEAFFGQGTRLTVV.

This chain uses TRBV24-1 with TRBJ2-1, with D tentatively TRBD2 (5 bases). Germline CDR1 and CDR2: KGHDR and SFDVKD. This CDR3 contains 16 residues. Deletions cut 3 bases from V and 6 bases from J, with 17 bases between. CDR3 nucleotide sequence: TGTGCCACCAGTGATCCTCGGGGTCTAGGTCCCAATGAGCAGTTCTTC. Protein: CATSDPRGLGPNEQFF.

In this sample, this clone turned up once. The V gene is TRBV2, the J gene TRBJ2-2; no definite D call. Germline V gives CDR1 SNHLY, CDR2 FYNNEI. The CDR3 consists of 13 residues. Trimming removed 10 bases from V and 6 bases from J, with 15 bases in between. The CDR3 reads CATATVSSGELFF. The CDR3 DNA follows: TGTGCCACGGCCACAGTATCATCCGGGGAGCTGTTTTTT.

V gene TRBV24-1 combines with J gene TRBJ1-1; maybe TRBD1 (5 bases). This CDR3 has 14 residues. V dropped 8 bases and J dropped 0 bases, with 12 bases sitting between them. Looked up from germline, CDR1 is KGHDR and CDR2 is SFDVKD. Here the CDR3 reads CATTAPGLNTEAFF. The CDR3 nucleotides are TGTGCCACCACCGCTCCGGGGCTGAACACTGAAGCTTTCTTT.

V gene TRBV6-4 combines with J gene TRBJ1-2; D is possibly TRBD1 (5 bases). The CDR3 is 16 residues long. V lost 3 bases and J lost 6, with 20 bases in between. Germline assignment: CDR1 MRHNA and CDR2 SNTAGT. CDR3 amino acids: CASSELSGGASNGYTF. DNA of the CDR3: TGTGCCAGCAGTGAGTTGTCCGGCGGGGCTAGCAATGGCTACACCTTC.

This clone appeared a single time. The chain joins TRBV7-8 to TRBJ1-5; TRBD1 agrees at 9 bases. The junction had 10 bases not matched to a gene; V was cut back by 4 bases and J by 0 bases. Germline lookup yields CDR1 SGHVS and CDR2 FQNEAQ. The CDR3 length is 18 residues. CDR3 amino acids: CASSSYRGPKDSNQPQHF. CDR3 nucleotides: TGTGCCAGCAGCTCGTACAGGGGGCCGAAGGATAGCAATCAGCCCCAGCATTTT.

This sequence joins TRBV12-3 or TRBV12-4 and TRBJ1-1; a weak D match, TRBD1 (5 bases). Between the trimmed V and J ends, which lost 6 bases and 6 bases, there was a span of 14 bases. The CDR3 sequence is 13 residues long. In DNA form, the CDR3 reads TGTGCCAGCAGGACAGAGCTGACAGCTGAAGCTTTCTTT. Residues: CASRTELTAEAFF.

The chain couples TRBV9 to TRBJ1-2; TRBD1 might be the D (6 bases). Trimming removed 3 bases at V and 8 bases at J, with 17 bases between. This CDR3 region has 14 residues. Looked up from germline, CDR1 is SGDLS and CDR2 is YYNGEE. The CDR3 DNA follows: TGTGCCAGCAGCGCCCCCGGGGGGCTTGGAGGCTACACCTTC. It encodes CASSAPGGLGGYTF.

This clone was recorded only once. The chain couples TRBV19 to TRBJ1-2; D remains unclear. Germline lookup yields CDR1 LNHDA and CDR2 SQIVND (reference sequence). CDR3 length: 15 amino acids. Trimming removed 6 bases from V and 6 bases from J, with 20 bases in between. CDR3 nucleotides: TGTGCCAGTAGCCGTCCCGGCGAGTTCACTCATGGCTACACCTTC. Encoded protein: CASSRPGEFTHGYTF.

This chain links TRBV5-4 with TRBJ1-2; the match to TRBD1 covers 8 bases. The CDR3 covers 15 residues. The junction had 3 bases not matched to a gene; V was cut back by 2 bases and J by 0 bases. Germline V lookup: CDR1 SGHNT, CDR2 YYREEE (reference sequence). In nucleotides, the CDR3 is TGTGCCAGCAGCTTTGGGACAGGCTCTAACTATGGCTACACCTTC. The encoded protein is CASSFGTGSNYGYTF.